This T cell receptor (beta chain) emerged from a study of PD-1 blockade in mismatch repair-deficient tumors. Background on the study: Patients had 12 mismatch repair-deficient cancer types and were previously treated and progressing.

PCR or immunohistochemistry showed mismatch repair deficiency in every enrolled patient. TCRs were sequenced from a few patients responding to pembrolizumab. Libraries were prepared by immunoSEQ multiplex PCR; TCRdb keeps only in-frame clonotypes and omits some of them. Of approximately 110,000 clones listed, roughly 80% are singletons. The CDR3 sequence is 19 residues long. Germline CDR1 and CDR2: SGHAT and FQDESV (reference sequence). V shed 1 base and J 2 bases; nucleotides not matched to a gene: 9. The chain uses TRBV11-1 and TRBJ2-7; 15 nucleotides align to TRBD2. The sequence was collected from an adult with mismatch repair-deficient cancer. The source was peripheral blood, collected roughly 13 months after starting pembrolizumab. Written as DNA, the CDR3 is TGTGCCAGCAGCTTAGTATCCGGTGGGACTAGCGGGAGGACCTACGAGCAGTACTTC. Translated, it gives CASSLVSGGTSGRTYEQYF.